This TCR beta chain emerged from a study of blood T cell repertoires in COVID-19. The wider study: The United States, Italy and Spain were the sources of the acute and convalescent COVID-19 samples. PBMCs, B-cell-depleted T cells, or T cells provided the cDNA or gDNA that made up the material.

Germline loops: CDR1 MNHEY, CDR2 SMNVEV (reference sequence). The ends were cut back, 3 bases at V and 10 bases at J, with 10 bases in the middle. The CDR3 sequence is 12 residues long. The authors' processing: Counts of nucleated cells, estimated from reference gene primer amplification, were obtained. Using immunoSEQ multiplex PCR, the repertoire was profiled, and TCRdb retains in-frame clones only, with some absent. Clone size and V and J calls were adopted from that table, with D and trimming inferred from the DNA. The table has 95,000 to 130,000 clones, 75% to 90% seen once. The sequenced sample was peripheral blood. The clonotype was recovered from a man aged 25 to 40 with acute or convalescent COVID-19. The chain carries TRBV27 and TRBJ2-1, with a weak D call TRBD1 (5 bases). The CDR3 loop is CASSFDRREQFF. CDR3 nucleotide sequence: TGTGCCAGCAGTTTCGACAGAAGGGAGCAGTTCTTC.